The 14 T cell receptor beta chains in this list originate from one sample, sequenced in a study of PD-1 and CTLA-4 blockade in melanoma. Profiled with immunoSEQ multiplex PCR; TCRdb holds only in-frame clones, not every one. Among about 31,000 clones listed, 80% to 95% were seen once. This specimen was CD8+ T cells from peripheral blood, taken from a patient given anti-PD-1 treatment. The receptor set was obtained from a human donor with melanoma.

The chain carries TRBV19 and TRBJ1-1; TRBD1 matches 10 bases. The germline V gene has CDR1 LNHDA and CDR2 SQIVND (reference sequence). Trimming at V came to 5 bases and at J to 5 bases, leaving 5 bases not matched to a gene. The CDR3 covers 14 residues. The CDR3 here is CASSPTGGLTEAFF. The CDR3 bases are TGTGCCAGTAGTCCGACAGGGGGCCTGACTGAAGCTTTCTTT.

The rearrangement uses TRBV24-1 and TRBJ2-1; D assignment may be TRBD1 or TRBD2 (6 bases each). From germline, CDR1 is KGHDR and CDR2 SFDVKD. The CDR3 has 17 residues. V was pared by 2 bases and J by 4 bases, with 17 bases between. CDR3 amino acids: CATSDSPRGRGYNEQFF. Here the CDR3 DNA reads TGTGCCACCAGTGATTCTCCCCGGGGGCGGGGATACAATGAGCAGTTCTTC.

J is TRBJ2-3 and V is TRBV6-6; TRBD2 aligns across 8 bases. The trim removed 5 bases at V and 2 bases at J, leaving 3 bases unmatched. CDR1 is MNHNY, CDR2 SVGAGI, per germline (reference sequence). The length of the CDR3 is 14 residues. CDR3 amino acids: CASSAAGVTDTQYF. CDR3 DNA: TGTGCCAGCAGTGCAGCGGGGGTCACAGATACGCAGTATTTT.

The CDR3 sequence is CASSQLLAGERYF. The CDR3, as DNA: TGCGCCAGCAGCCAACTACTAGCGGGGGAGCGGTATTTT. The chain combines TRBV4-1 with TRBJ2-3; 11 bases map to TRBD2. CDR1 is MGHRA and CDR2 is YSYEKL in the germline V gene. The V segment lost 2 bases and the J segment 14 bases; nucleotides outside the gene matches: 6. The CDR3 sequence is 13 residues long.

This sequence joins TRBV30 and TRBJ1-1; D is possibly TRBD1 (6 bases). The ends were cut back, 4 bases at V and 1 base at J, with 13 bases in the middle. Germline V CDR1 and CDR2: GTSNPN, SVGIG (reference sequence). The CDR3 length is 14 residues. The CDR3 reads CAWMDPTGNTEAFF. CDR3 nucleotide sequence: TGTGCCTGGATGGACCCGACAGGGAACACTGAAGCTTTCTTT.

The table lists this clone with a count of one. The V call is TRBV29-1, the J call TRBJ1-1, with 12 positions matching TRBD1. The CDR3 runs to 15 residues. V dropped 6 bases and J dropped 2; count of bases not matched to a gene: 7. Germline-derived CDR1 and CDR2 are SQVTM and ANQGSEA. The CDR3 nucleotides read TGCAGCGTATCCCCCGGGACAGGGGGCAACACTGAAGCTTTCTTT. This sequence encodes CSVSPGTGGNTEAFF.

The V call is TRBV7-8, the J call TRBJ2-7; the D is unclear. Trimming took 5 bases from V and 2 from J, leaving 13 bases between them. Per germline, CDR1 SGHVS and CDR2 FQNEAQ. The CDR3 has 14 amino acids. The CDR3 loop is CASSLPQDAYEQYF. CDR3 DNA: TGTGCCAGCAGCCTCCCGCAGGACGCCTACGAGCAGTACTTC.

A few counts support this clone. The V and J genes are TRBV15 and TRBJ2-3; tentative D call: TRBD2 (5 bases). V shed 3 bases and J shed 1 base, with 14 bases lying between them. The germline CDR1 and CDR2 sequences are LNHNV and YYDKDF (reference sequence). The CDR3 is 16 amino acids. CDR3 loop: CATSRGEEMGTDTQYF. In DNA, the CDR3 is TGTGCCACCAGCAGGGGAGAAGAGATGGGCACAGATACGCAGTATTTT.

J is TRBJ1-1 and V is TRBV25-1; D gene unclear. The CDR3 is 13 residues long. V shed 4 bases and J shed 10 bases, with 16 bases lying between them. CDR1 MGHDK and CDR2 SYGVNS come from the germline V gene. CDR3: CASSGSVRERAFF. The DNA for the CDR3 is TGTGCCAGCAGTGGGAGCGTCCGTGAAAGAGCTTTCTTT.

The J gene is TRBJ1-2, the V gene TRBV5-1; a weak D match, TRBD1 (5 bases). CDR1 and CDR2 from the germline V gene are SGHRS and YFSETQ. The CDR3 loop spans 11 amino acids. Trimming cost V 4 bases and J 8 bases, with 9 bases left between them. The DNA for the CDR3 is TGCGCCAGCAGCGGGACCGTCGGCTACACCTTC. Amino acids: CASSGTVGYTF. Looking up the rest from reference TRBV5-1 and TRBJ1-2 gives the full variable domain: KAGVTQTPRYLIKTRGQQVTLSCSPISGHRSVSWYQQTPGQGLQFLFEYFSETQRNKGNFPGRFSGRQFSNSRSEMNVSTLELGDSALYLCASSGTVGYTFGSGTRLTVV.

The rearrangement joins TRBV6-6 to TRBJ1-4; 9 nucleotides line up with TRBD1. The CDR3 covers 15 residues. After removal of 6 bases from V and 5 bases from J, the junction contained 7 bases not matched to a gene. CDR1 is MNHNY, CDR2 SVGAGI, per germline (reference sequence). CDR3 sequence: CASRSRDRANEKLFF. CDR3 nucleotides: TGTGCCAGCAGGAGCCGGGACAGGGCGAATGAAAAACTGTTTTTT.

J is TRBJ1-4 and V is TRBV7-8; D not resolved. Germline assignment: CDR1 SGHVS and CDR2 FQNEAQ. The CDR3 extends over 15 amino acids. V lost 1 base, J lost 4 bases, and 10 bases lay in between. The CDR3 DNA reads TGTGCCAGCAGCTTAGAAACGGGCTATAATGAAAAACTGTTTTTT. Translating it yields CASSLETGYNEKLFF.

The V and J genes are TRBV28 and TRBJ2-2; tentatively, D is TRBD1 (5 bases). The germline CDR1 and CDR2 sequences are MDHEN and SYDVKM. Deletions cut 5 bases from V and 7 bases from J, with 20 bases between. The CDR3 sequence is 16 residues long. Written as DNA, the CDR3 is TGTGCCAGCAGTCCGGAAGAGGTTGGGGCGAGCGGGGAGCTGTTTTTT. Translating gives CASSPEEVGASGELFF.

The rearrangement uses TRBV6-2 or TRBV6-3 and TRBJ2-7, with 9 bases aligning to TRBD1. The CDR3 sequence is 17 residues long. The J segment lost 0 bases and the V segment lost 4 bases, leaving 10 bases of the junction unmatched. The germline gives CDR1 MNHEY, CDR2 SVGEGT. This chain's CDR3 is CASSSPTGTGSSYEQYF. DNA of the CDR3: TGTGCCAGCAGTTCCCCGACCGGGACAGGGAGCTCCTACGAGCAGTACTTC.